This entry concerns a single T cell receptor (beta chain). What it binds is not known. At one boundary the junction diverges from the germline segment, which might be a read error. The data derive from a study of blood T cells in healthy people across ages. Primers used in a second PCR of about 7 to 12 cycles were a sample-barcoded 5' primer and a J-beta primer mix. TCRdb analysed the 5' RACE reads with MiXCR anew, one entry per CDR3 protein. The table shows 540,000 or so distinct CDR3 sequences, with approximately 25% occurring only once. The germline V gene encodes CDR1 LGHDT and CDR2 YNNKEL (reference sequence). The CDR3 loop spans 12 amino acids. Study results and limitations: Diversity estimates from one million T cells were considered underestimates.

The source material was blood. The sequence was obtained from a woman aged 70-85 years in good health. The chain uses TRBV3-1 and TRBJ2-3, with D unresolved. The CDR3 region is CASSQDIRTRLF. DNA of the CDR3: TGTGCCAGCAGCCAAGATATCAGGACCAGACTTTTT.